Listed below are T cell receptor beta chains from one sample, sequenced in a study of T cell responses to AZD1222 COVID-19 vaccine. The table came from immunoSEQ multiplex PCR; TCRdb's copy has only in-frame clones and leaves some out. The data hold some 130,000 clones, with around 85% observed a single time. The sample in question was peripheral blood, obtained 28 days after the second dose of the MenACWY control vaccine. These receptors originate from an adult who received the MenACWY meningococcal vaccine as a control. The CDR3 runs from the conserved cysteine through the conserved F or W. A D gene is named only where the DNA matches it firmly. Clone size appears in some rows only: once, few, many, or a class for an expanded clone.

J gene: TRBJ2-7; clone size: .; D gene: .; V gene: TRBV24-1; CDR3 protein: CATSDLLRGVQNEQYF; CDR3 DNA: TGTGCCACCAGTGACCTGCTCAGGGGCGTCCAAAACGAGCAGTACTTC
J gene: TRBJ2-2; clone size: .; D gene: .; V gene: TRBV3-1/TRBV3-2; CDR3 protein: CASSQEIRLASGELFF; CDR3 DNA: TGTGCCAGCAGCCAAGAAATCCGGCTAGCTTCCGGGGAGCTGTTTTTT
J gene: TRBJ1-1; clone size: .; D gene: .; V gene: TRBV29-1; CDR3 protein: CSVDKGAAEAFF; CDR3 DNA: TGCAGCGTTGACAAGGGAGCGGCTGAAGCTTTCTTT
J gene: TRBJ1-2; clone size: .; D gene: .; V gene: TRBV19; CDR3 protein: CASSITAYGYTF; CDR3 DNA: TGTGCCAGTAGTATTACAGCCTATGGCTACACCTTC
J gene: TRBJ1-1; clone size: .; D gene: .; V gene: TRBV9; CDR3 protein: CASSVGGAVNTEAFF; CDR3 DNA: TGTGCCAGCAGCGTAGGAGGGGCCGTGAACACTGAAGCTTTCTTT
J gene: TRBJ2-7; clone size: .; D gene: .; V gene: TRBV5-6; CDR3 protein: CASSLAPGTQYEQYF; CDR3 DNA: TGTGCCAGCAGCTTGGCGCCCGGGACCCAATACGAGCAGTACTTC
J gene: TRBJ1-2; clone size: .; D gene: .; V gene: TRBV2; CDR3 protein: CASSGTMRNYGYTF; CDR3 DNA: TGTGCCAGCAGTGGAACCATGAGAAACTATGGCTACACCTTC
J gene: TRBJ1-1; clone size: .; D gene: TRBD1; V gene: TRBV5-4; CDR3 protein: CASSLIPGQVNTEAFF; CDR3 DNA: TGTGCCAGCAGCTTGATACCGGGACAGGTGAACACTGAAGCTTTCTTT
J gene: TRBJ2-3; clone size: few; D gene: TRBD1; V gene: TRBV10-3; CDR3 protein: CAISEYRGVRTDTQYF; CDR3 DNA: TGTGCCATCAGTGAGTACAGGGGAGTGAGGACAGATACGCAGTATTTT
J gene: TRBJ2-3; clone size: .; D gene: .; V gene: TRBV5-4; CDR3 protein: CASSGNQGSDTQYF; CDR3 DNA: TGTGCCAGCTCCGGAAACCAGGGATCAGATACGCAGTATTTT
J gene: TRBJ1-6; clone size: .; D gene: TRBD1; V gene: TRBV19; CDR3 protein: CASSDRAESPLHF; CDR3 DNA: TGTGCCAGTAGCGACAGGGCGGAATCACCCCTCCACTTT
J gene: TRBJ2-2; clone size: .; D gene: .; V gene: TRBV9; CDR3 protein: CASDILPGHKGAGELFF; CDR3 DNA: TGTGCCAGCGACATATTACCGGGACACAAGGGAGCCGGGGAGCTGTTTTTT
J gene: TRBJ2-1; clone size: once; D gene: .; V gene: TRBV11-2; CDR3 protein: CASGSISAGAVYNEQFF; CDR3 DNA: TGTGCCAGCGGAAGTATATCCGCGGGGGCCGTGTACAATGAGCAGTTCTTC
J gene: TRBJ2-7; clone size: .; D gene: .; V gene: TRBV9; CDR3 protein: CASSVGGRAYEQYF; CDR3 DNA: TGTGCCAGCAGCGTAGGTGGTCGGGCCTACGAGCAGTACTTC
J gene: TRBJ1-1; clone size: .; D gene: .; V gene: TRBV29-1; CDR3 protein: CSGRGPSTEAFF; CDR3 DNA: TGCAGCGGGAGGGGCCCGTCAACTGAAGCTTTCTTT
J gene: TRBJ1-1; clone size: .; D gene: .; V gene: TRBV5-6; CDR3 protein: CASSFQLEAFF; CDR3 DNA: TGTGCCAGCAGCTTCCAGTTAGAAGCTTTCTTT
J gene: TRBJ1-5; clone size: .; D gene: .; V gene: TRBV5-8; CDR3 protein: CASSPPYWGNGEPQHF; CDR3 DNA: TGTGCCAGCTCCCCTCCCTACTGGGGGAACGGTGAGCCCCAGCATTTT
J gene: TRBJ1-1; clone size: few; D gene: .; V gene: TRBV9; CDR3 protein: CASSVGGTEAFF; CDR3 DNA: TGTGCCAGCAGCGTAGGGGGCACTGAAGCTTTCTTT
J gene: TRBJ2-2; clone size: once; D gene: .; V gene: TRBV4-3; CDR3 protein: CASSVRPRGYTGELFF; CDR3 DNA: TGCGCCAGCAGCGTACGCCCCCGGGGCTACACCGGGGAGCTGTTTTTT
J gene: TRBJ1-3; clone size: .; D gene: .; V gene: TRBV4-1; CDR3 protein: CASSQPGSGNTIYF; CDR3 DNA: TGCGCCAGCAGCCAACCGGGATCCGGAAACACCATATATTTT
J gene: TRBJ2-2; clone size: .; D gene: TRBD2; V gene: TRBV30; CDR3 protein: CAWRRLAGGTGELFF; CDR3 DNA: TGTGCCTGGAGACGACTAGCGGGGGGCACCGGGGAGCTGTTTTTT
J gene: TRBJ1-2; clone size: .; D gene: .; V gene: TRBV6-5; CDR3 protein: CASSYSNLGTNYGYTF; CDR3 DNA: TGTGCCAGCAGTTACTCGAACCTGGGAACGAACTATGGCTACACCTTC
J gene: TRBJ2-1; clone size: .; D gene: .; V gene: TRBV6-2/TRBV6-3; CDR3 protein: CASSPPQGSEQFF; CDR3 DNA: TGTGCCAGCAGCCCGCCCCAGGGGAGTGAGCAGTTCTTC
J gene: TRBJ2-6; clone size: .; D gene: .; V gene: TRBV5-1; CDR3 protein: CASIPGTLPSGANVLTF; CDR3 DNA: TGCGCCAGCATCCCCGGGACACTACCTTCTGGGGCCAACGTCCTGACTTTC
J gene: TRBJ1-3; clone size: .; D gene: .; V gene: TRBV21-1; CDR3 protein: CASSKWGAGSSSGNTIYF; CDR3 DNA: .
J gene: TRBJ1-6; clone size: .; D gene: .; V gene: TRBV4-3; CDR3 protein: CASSQDRGARNSPLHF; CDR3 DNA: TGCGCCAGCAGCCAAGATAGGGGGGCGAGGAATTCACCCCTCCACTTT